These 2 T cell receptor beta chains were all obtained from the same sample, sequenced in a study of T cell responses to AZD1222 COVID-19 vaccine. Sequenced by immunoSEQ multiplex PCR; TCRdb stores in-frame clones only, minus some. Here the sample spans over 80,000 clones, around 87% being singletons. The sample consisted of peripheral blood, taken on day 0 of AZD1222 vaccination. These receptors originate from an adult in good health.

The chain carries TRBV19 and TRBJ1-4; D uncertain. The CDR3 loop spans 15 amino acids. The V end was cut by 6 bases, the J end by 3 bases, with 14 bases between. Germline V lookup: CDR1 LNHDA, CDR2 SQIVND (reference sequence). The CDR3 bases are TGTGCCAGTAGGCCTACAAAGGGTGCTAATGAAAAACTGTTTTTT. Its translation: CASRPTKGANEKLFF.

The sample holds a few counts of this clone. The rearrangement uses TRBV7-2 and TRBJ2-7; tentatively, D is TRBD1 (6 bases). With 5 bases removed from V and 0 bases from J, the gap between germline ends came to 8 bases. In germline, CDR1 is SGHTA, CDR2 FQGNSA. The CDR3 spans 13 residues. The CDR3 protein is CASSRDISYEQYF. The CDR3 bases are TGTGCCAGCAGCCGGGACATCTCCTACGAGCAGTACTTC.